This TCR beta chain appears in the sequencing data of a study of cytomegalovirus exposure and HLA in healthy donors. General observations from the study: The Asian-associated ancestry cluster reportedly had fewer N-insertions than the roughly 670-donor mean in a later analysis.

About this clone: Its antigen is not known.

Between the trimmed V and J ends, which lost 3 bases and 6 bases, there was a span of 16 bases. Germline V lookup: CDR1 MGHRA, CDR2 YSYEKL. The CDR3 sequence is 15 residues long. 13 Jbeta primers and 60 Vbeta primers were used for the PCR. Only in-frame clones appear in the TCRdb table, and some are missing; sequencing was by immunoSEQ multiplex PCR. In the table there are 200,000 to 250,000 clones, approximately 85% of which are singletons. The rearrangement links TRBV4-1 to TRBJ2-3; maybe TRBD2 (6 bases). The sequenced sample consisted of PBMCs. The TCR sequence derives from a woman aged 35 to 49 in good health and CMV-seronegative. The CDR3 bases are TGCGCCAGCAGCCAGGGGACTCCCCTTGAGGATACGCAGTATTTT. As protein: CASSQGTPLEDTQYF.